This TCR beta chain comes out of a study of blood T cell repertoires in COVID-19. Study-wide context: Acute and convalescent COVID-19 samples came from the United States, Italy and Spain. T cells, B-cell-depleted T cells, or PBMCs provided the cDNA or gDNA that served as material.

The length of the CDR3 is 15 residues. Unmatched junction bases numbered 3, after V lost 3 bases and J lost 1 base. Germline CDR1 reads SGHAT; CDR2 reads FQDESV (reference sequence). As originally analysed: The assay estimated nucleated cells by amplifying reference gene primers. The table came from immunoSEQ multiplex PCR; TCRdb's copy has only in-frame clones and leaves some out. V, J and clone size derive from that table, while D and trimming were established from the DNA sequence. The sample records about 88,000 clones, approximately 91% being singletons. Sequencing used peripheral blood. This clonotype was sampled from a woman at least 80 years old with acute or convalescent COVID-19. The chain joins TRBV11-1 to TRBJ1-2; 9 nucleotides agree with TRBD1. This CDR3 reads CASSFSTGGNYGYTF. CDR3 DNA: TGTGCCAGCAGCTTTTCGACAGGGGGTAACTATGGCTACACCTTC.